These 27 T cell receptor beta chains originate from one sample sequenced in a study of T cells in women clearing cervical HPV infection. Assay: immunoSEQ multiplex PCR; the TCRdb copy retains only in-frame clones and omits some. Its listing shows about 30,000 clones. Sequencing was carried out using blood buffy coat. The receptors were gathered from a woman between 18 and 70 years old with a cervical HPV16 infection that either progressed to CIN3+ or cleared (not recorded which).

Regarding this clone: The CDR3 extends 3 residues past the end of the read, so its final part is completed from the germline J gene. This sequence joins TRBV30 and TRBJ2-1; TRBD2 might be the D (6 bases). The CDR3 is 13 amino acids. In germline, CDR1 is GTSNPN, CDR2 SVGIG (reference sequence). Trimming left V 0 bases short and J 4 bases short, with 7 bases between. This CDR3 reads CAWSVGLYNEQFF. The part of the CDR3 DNA that was read is TGTGCCTGGAGTGTGGGACTTTACAATGAG. Filled out from reference TRBV30 and TRBJ2-1, the complete variable domain reads SQTIHQWPATLVQPVGSPLSLECTVEGTSNPNLYWYRQAAGRGLQLLFYSVGIGQISSEVPQNLSASRPQDRQFILSSKKLLLSDSGFYLCAWSVGLYNEQFFGPGTRLTVL.

Of note for this clone: With the read ending 3 residues before the CDR3 end, the germline J gene is used to fill in that end. The chain has TRBV6-2 or TRBV6-3 and TRBJ2-1; tentatively, D is TRBD1 (6 bases). This CDR3 has 17 residues. Deletions cut 4 bases from V and 0 bases from J, with 16 bases between. The germline CDR1 and CDR2 sequences are MNHEY and SVGEGT. The CDR3 bases that were read are TGTGCCAGCAGTTCTAGCAGGGGCTTACCCTCCTACAATGAG. Translating gives CASSSSRGLPSYNE. The entire CDR3 is CASSSSRGLPSYNEQFF.

With respect to this clone: The CDR3 end is not reached by the read, which stops 3 residues before it; the germline J gene fills it in. The chain combines TRBV6-2 or TRBV6-3 with TRBJ2-3; D remains unclear. The ends were cut back, 10 bases at V and 8 bases at J, with 10 bases in the middle. The germline V gene has CDR1 MNHEY and CDR2 SVGEGT. CDR3 length: 10 amino acids. The sequenced CDR3 bases are TGTGCCACCGAGTACGGTACG. Residues: CATEYGT. The entire CDR3 protein reads CATEYGTQYF.

With regard to this clone: The read ends 3 residues before the CDR3 terminus; that terminus is restored from the germline J gene. The V gene is TRBV6-1, the J gene TRBJ2-7; D gene ambiguous. CDR3 size: 12 residues. V shed 0 bases and J shed 3 bases, with 3 bases lying between them. Germline V gene lookup returns CDR1 MNHNS and CDR2 SASEGT. The CDR3 loop reads CASSEARYEQYF. CDR3 bases read: TGTGCCAGCAGTGAAGCTCGCTACGAG.

Comments on this clone: The CDR3 end is not reached by the read, which stops 3 residues before it; the germline J gene fills it in. This sequence joins TRBV7-2 and TRBJ2-5, with D possibly matching TRBD1 (5 bases). V lost 5 bases and J 7 bases, leaving 17 bases between the germline ends. This CDR3 comprises 14 residues. Germline assignment: CDR1 SGHTA and CDR2 FQGNSA. The CDR3 DNA, read in part, is TGTGCCAGCAGCCTCAGACGAGCCCAGGGGACC. Amino acids: CASSLRRAQGT. The complete CDR3 protein is CASSLRRAQGTQYF.

To note about this clone: Read sequence stops 3 residues before the CDR3 end, and the germline J gene provides the missing end. The V gene is TRBV18, the J gene TRBJ2-7, with TRBD1 matching 9 bases. Germline CDR1 KGHSH, CDR2 LQKENI. With V trimmed by 5 bases and J by 3 bases, 8 bases remained unmatched. The CDR3 runs 15 residues. CDR3 DNA, as far as it was read: TGTGCCAGCTCAGAGAGGACAGGGGCATTCTACGAG. Its translation: CASSERTGAFYE. The entire CDR3 reads CASSERTGAFYEQYF.

As regards this clone: The sequenced fragment ends 3 residues before the CDR3 boundary, so the rest is inferred from the germline J gene. This chain links TRBV19 with TRBJ1-1, with TRBD1 matching 9 bases. This CDR3 has 16 amino acids. Per the germline V gene, CDR1 is LNHDA and CDR2 is SQIVND (reference sequence). After removal of 5 bases from V and 3 bases from J, the junction contained 10 bases not matched to a gene. CDR3 region: CASSWGYRGRDTEAFF. The DNA read from the CDR3 is TGTGCCAGTAGTTGGGGGTACAGGGGGCGCGACACTGAA.

To note about this clone: The read gets to within 3 residues of the CDR3 end, and the germline J gene fills in the rest. V usage is TRBV6-2 or TRBV6-3 and J usage is TRBJ2-4, with 9 bases that match TRBD2. Germline V gene data show CDR1 as MNHEY and CDR2 as SVGEGT. This CDR3 is 15 amino acids long. CDR3 sequence reads: CASTHIAGARRIQYF. CDR3 DNA (partial): TGTGCCAGCACCCACATAGCGGGAGCCCGAAGAATT.

On this clone: The observed sequence ends 3 residues before the CDR3 terminus, with the missing tail filled in from the germline J gene. V is TRBV30 and J is TRBJ1-6, with 9 bases fitting TRBD1. The J segment lost 1 base and the V segment lost 3 bases, leaving 10 bases of the junction unmatched. This CDR3 has 18 amino acids. CDR1 and CDR2 from the germline V gene are GTSNPN and SVGIG (reference sequence). The CDR3 bases that were read are TGTGCCTGGAGCGCCGGGACAGGGTTAAGGTCCTATAATTCACCC. Translating gives CAWSAGTGLRSYNSP. The CDR3 in its entirety is CAWSAGTGLRSYNSPLHF. Based on the CDR3 plus reference TRBV30 and TRBJ1-6, the full variable domain is SQTIHQWPATLVQPVGSPLSLECTVEGTSNPNLYWYRQAAGRGLQLLFYSVGIGQISSEVPQNLSASRPQDRQFILSSKKLLLSDSGFYLCAWSAGTGLRSYNSPLHFGNGTRLTVT.

Remarks on this clone: The read ends 3 residues shy of where the CDR3 ends; the end is completed using the germline J gene. This sequence joins TRBV7-2 and TRBJ2-5; D gene unclear. V lost 5 bases, J lost 4 bases, and 14 bases lay in between. The CDR3 loop spans 14 amino acids. Germline V CDR1 and CDR2: SGHTA, FQGNSA. The sequenced part of the CDR3 DNA is TGTGCCAGCAGCGCCCGCGTCGGTGCAGAGACC. It codes for CASSARVGAET. The CDR3 as a whole reads CASSARVGAETQYF.

On this clone: From the germline J gene comes the end of the CDR3, since the read stops 3 residues before it. V and J are TRBV7-2 and TRBJ1-5; no clear D. V lost 5 bases and J lost 1, with 9 bases in between. Per the germline V gene, CDR1 is SGHTA and CDR2 is FQGNSA. The CDR3 is 14 residues long. Incomplete CDR3 DNA: TGTGCCAGCAGCCCCACGAGCAGCAATCAGCCC. Protein: CASSPTSSNQP. The CDR3 in its entirety is CASSPTSSNQPQHF.

Note on this clone: The CDR3 end lies 3 residues beyond the end of the read and is filled in from the germline J gene. This chain connects TRBV5-1 to TRBJ2-3; 7 nucleotides line up with TRBD2. The CDR3 is 14 residues long. The V gene end was trimmed by 4 bases and the J gene end by 2 bases; junction bases not matched to a gene: 4. Germline V gene sequence: CDR1 SGHRS, CDR2 YFSETQ. This chain's CDR3 is CASSGRGTTDTQYF. The part of the CDR3 DNA that was read is TGCGCCAGCAGCGGGCGGGGGACCACAGATACG.

A remark on this clone: The read halts 3 residues ahead of the CDR3 end, with the missing end drawn from the germline J gene. The chain carries TRBV7-2 and TRBJ2-2; 8 nucleotides align to TRBD2. The length of the CDR3 is 15 residues. Trimming cost V 2 bases and J 6 bases; bases outside gene matches: 5. Germline assignment: CDR1 SGHTA and CDR2 FQGNSA. The sequenced CDR3 bases are TGTGCCAGCAGCTTAATTTCAGCGGGAGCCGGGGAG. This codes for CASSLISAGAGE. The entire CDR3 protein is CASSLISAGAGELFF. The full variable domain, with the rest looked up from reference TRBV7-2 and TRBJ2-2, is GAGVSQSPSNKVTEKGKDVELRCDPISGHTALYWYRQSLGQGLEFLIYFQGNSAPDKSGLPSDRFSAERTGGSVSTLTIQRTQQEDSAVYLCASSLISAGAGELFFGEGSRLTVL.

Concerning this clone itself: Read sequence stops 3 residues before the CDR3 end, and the germline J gene provides the missing end. The chain couples TRBV5-4 to TRBJ1-2, with 9 bases lining up with TRBD1. The CDR3 contains 14 residues. The J segment lost 6 bases and the V segment lost 4 bases, leaving 7 bases of the junction unmatched. CDR1 and CDR2 (germline): SGHNT, YYREEE (reference sequence). CDR3 sequence reads: CASSPTGTGNGYTF. Incomplete CDR3 DNA: TGTGCCAGCAGCCCGACCGGGACAGGGAATGGC.

Concerning this clone itself: Read coverage stops 3 residues before the CDR3 terminus; the germline J gene supplies the remainder. V and J are TRBV6-4 and TRBJ2-1; TRBD1 matches at 9 bases. Germline V gives CDR1 MRHNA, CDR2 SNTAGT. The V gene end was trimmed by 0 bases and the J gene end by 9 bases; junction bases not matched to a gene: 0. The CDR3 runs to 13 residues. The CDR3 region is CASSDSDRGEQFF. CDR3 DNA (partial): TGTGCCAGCAGTGACTCGGACAGGGGTGAG.

Comments on this clone: The read terminates 3 residues before the CDR3 end, so the remaining end is supplied by the germline J gene. The chain carries TRBV5-1 and TRBJ1-5, with D possibly matching TRBD1 (5 bases). The CDR3 has 15 amino acids. Germline V lookup: CDR1 SGHRS, CDR2 YFSETQ. Between the trimmed V and J ends, which lost 0 bases and 7 bases, there was a span of 14 bases. The CDR3 DNA, read in part, is TGCGCCAGCAGCTTGGAACCCAATGGGGCACAGCCC. It specifies CASSLEPNGAQP. The full CDR3 protein reads CASSLEPNGAQPQHF.

Worth noting for this clone: Coverage ceases 3 residues before the CDR3 finishes, and the germline J gene fills in the end. The chain joins TRBV18 to TRBJ2-6; 7 nucleotides align to TRBD1. Germline trimming cut 5 bases from V and 5 bases from J; bases unmatched to any gene: 12. The germline gives CDR1 KGHSH, CDR2 LQKENI. The CDR3 consists of 17 residues. The CDR3 DNA, read in part, is TGTGCCAGCTCATCCCAACAGGGGCAGAGGAGGGCCAACGTC. Protein: CASSSQQGQRRANV. The complete CDR3 sequence is CASSSQQGQRRANVLTF.

In regard to this clone: Read data end 3 residues before the CDR3 end; the end is taken from the germline J gene. This chain joins TRBV11-2 and TRBJ1-2; 9 bases are shared with TRBD1. The CDR3 consists of 14 residues. The germline V gene has CDR1 SGHAT and CDR2 FQNNGV. Incomplete CDR3 DNA: TGTGCCAGCAGCTTATCACAGGGGGCTCGCGGC. This codes for CASSLSQGARG. The complete CDR3 reads CASSLSQGARGYTF.

Frequency places this clone as medium-sized. The read is 3 residues too short to cover the CDR3 end, so that end is filled in from the germline J gene. The chain links TRBV11-2 to TRBJ2-3; TRBD1 might be the D (5 bases). Per germline, CDR1 SGHAT and CDR2 FQNNGV. With 0 bases removed from V and 2 bases from J, the gap between germline ends came to 9 bases. The CDR3 is 15 amino acids. The DNA read from the CDR3 is TGTGCCAGCAGCTTAGATTCGACAGACACAGATACG. Its translation is CASSLDSTDTDT. The full CDR3 protein reads CASSLDSTDTDTQYF. The full variable domain, in which reference TRBV11-2 and TRBJ2-3 provide the parts outside the CDR3, is EAGVAQSPRYKIIEKRQSVAFWCNPISGHATLYWYQQILGQGPKLLIQFQNNGVVDDSQLPKDRFSAERLKGVDSTLKIQPAKLEDSAVYLCASSLDSTDTDTQYFGPGTRLTVL.

Regarding this clone: The observed sequence ends 3 residues before the CDR3 terminus, with the missing tail filled in from the germline J gene. The rearrangement links TRBV20-1 to TRBJ2-1; D possibly corresponds to TRBD2 (5 bases). Looked up from germline, CDR1 is DFQATT and CDR2 is SNEGSKA (reference sequence). Trimming stripped 3 bases from V and 9 bases from J, with 9 bases between. The CDR3 length is 11 residues. The CDR3: CSASSSSEQFF. CDR3 bases read: TGCAGTGCTAGCTCTAGCAGTGAG.

A word on this clone: The CDR3 extends 3 residues past the end of the read, so its final part is completed from the germline J gene. This rearrangement joins TRBV5-1 to TRBJ1-2; TRBD1 matches 12 bases. With V trimmed by 2 bases and J by 6 bases, 5 bases remained unmatched. Germline loops: CDR1 SGHRS, CDR2 YFSETQ. The CDR3 totals 15 residues. The CDR3: CASSLGTGGADGYTF. The sequenced part of the CDR3 DNA is TGCGCCAGCAGCTTAGGGACAGGGGGCGCGGATGGC.

About this clone: The CDR3 is cut off 3 residues early in the read; its end comes from the germline J gene. This rearrangement joins TRBV5-6 to TRBJ1-5, with no clear D. Germline lookup yields CDR1 SGHDT and CDR2 YYEEEE. There are 14 residues in the CDR3. The germline V and J ends were trimmed by 0 bases and 6 bases, with 10 bases remaining between them. The CDR3 bases that were read are TGTGCCAGCAGCTTGGGCAGATTTGGTCAGCCC. Residues: CASSLGRFGQP. The whole CDR3 reads CASSLGRFGQPQHF.

Of note for this clone: The read comes to an end 3 residues before the CDR3 does, leaving the germline J gene to fill in the end. The chain is built from TRBV5-5 and TRBJ2-3; D possibly corresponds to TRBD1 (6 bases). The length of the CDR3 is 15 residues. Germline V gene data show CDR1 as SGHKS and CDR2 as YYEKEE (reference sequence). The CDR3 loop is CASSLGGYSNQPQYF. The covered CDR3 bases are TGTGCCAGCAGCTTAGGGGGATATAGCAATCAGCCG.

On this clone: The CDR3 extends 3 residues past the end of the read, so its final part is completed from the germline J gene. The chain is built from TRBV7-2 and TRBJ1-6; a possible D gene is TRBD1 (6 bases). The V gene's germline CDR1 is SGHTA and CDR2 FQGNSA. This CDR3 region has 15 residues. CDR3 in amino acids: CASSLGGTFTSTLHF. Incomplete CDR3 DNA: TGTGCCAGCAGCTTGGGGGGGACATTCACGTCGACC. Supplemented by reference TRBV7-2 and TRBJ1-6, the full variable domain reads GAGVSQSPSNKVTEKGKDVELRCDPISGHTALYWYRQSLGQGLEFLIYFQGNSAPDKSGLPSDRFSAERTGGSVSTLTIQRTQQEDSAVYLCASSLGGTFTSTLHFGNGTRLTVT.

A word on this clone: The read ends 3 residues shy of where the CDR3 ends; the end is completed using the germline J gene. The rearrangement uses TRBV5-1 and TRBJ2-7; D remains unclear. The length of the CDR3 is 12 residues. Trimming shortened V by 0 bases and J by 2 bases, and 3 bases separated the two germline ends. Germline CDR1 reads SGHRS; CDR2 reads YFSETQ. The CDR3 loop reads CASSLGTYEQYF. The DNA read from the CDR3 is TGCGCCAGCAGCTTGGGTACCTACGAG.

Remarks on this clone: Sequencing ends 3 residues short of the CDR3 end; the germline J gene provides the rest. This chain connects TRBV5-5 to TRBJ1-2, with D perhaps TRBD1 (5 bases). The CDR3 extends over 14 amino acids. With 4 bases removed from V and 2 bases from J, the gap between germline ends came to 12 bases. Per the germline V gene, CDR1 is SGHKS and CDR2 is YYEKEE (reference sequence). CDR3 bases read: TGTGCCAGCAGCCGTGTTGGGGCGAACTATGGC. This translates into CASSRVGANYG. The CDR3 in full is CASSRVGANYGYTF.

On this clone itself: The read stops 3 residues short of the end of the CDR3; the missing end is completed from the germline J gene. V and J are TRBV30 and TRBJ1-5; D remains unclear. V was cut by 0 bases and J by 4 bases, with 7 bases left in between. This CDR3 region has 13 residues. Germline V CDR1 and CDR2: GTSNPN, SVGIG (reference sequence). The covered CDR3 bases are TGTGCCTGGAGTGTAAAAGCAAATCAGCCC. Its translation: CAWSVKANQP. In full, the CDR3 is CAWSVKANQPQHF.